This TCR beta chain is from a study of T-cell reconstitution after alpha-beta-depleted transplantation in children. Unique molecular identifiers featured in how the TCRbeta library was prepared. TCRdb ran MiXCR on the PCR reads and lists one entry per CDR3 protein. The data show around 340,000 distinct CDR3 sequences, about an eighth seen once. This clonotype came up many times. Germline V gene lookup returns CDR1 SGDLS and CDR2 YYNGEE. The CDR3 runs to 13 residues. V was cut by 2 bases and J by 0 bases, with 5 bases left in between. This rearrangement joins TRBV9 to TRBJ1-1; D ambiguous. This specimen was PBMCs, taken from the stem cell graft. The sequence was collected from a human donor who donated a stem cell graft to a child with Fanconi anemia. In DNA, the CDR3 is TGTGCCAGCAGCGTCCAGATGAACACTGAAGCTTTCTTT. This encodes CASSVQMNTEAFF.